Below are 26 T cell receptor beta chains sequenced from a single sample in a study of cytomegalovirus exposure and HLA in healthy donors. The PCR ran on 60 Vbeta and 13 Jbeta primers. The data were produced by immunoSEQ multiplex PCR, yet TCRdb's version contains in-frame clones alone and is incomplete. This sample has around 190,000 clones, with around 77% found just once. The sample was PBMCs. The receptors originated from a woman younger than 45 in good health and CMV-seronegative.

This clone has only one observation. This chain uses TRBV10-3 with TRBJ1-2, with 7 bases lining up with TRBD1. The CDR3 totals 15 residues. V trimming: 0 bases; J trimming: 4 bases; junction bases outside the gene matches: 5. In germline, CDR1 is ENHRY, CDR2 SYGVKD. CDR3 sequence reads: CAISESGQLAYGYTF. For the CDR3, the DNA is TGTGCCATCAGTGAGTCGGGACAGTTGGCCTATGGCTACACCTTC.

This clone was seen a few times. This chain uses TRBV19 with TRBJ1-1, with a tentative D call TRBD1 (6 bases). Trimming shortened V by 2 bases and J by 1 base, and 8 bases separated the two germline ends. The CDR3 length is 14 residues. CDR1 is LNHDA, CDR2 SQIVND, per germline (reference sequence). CDR3 region: CASSISGANTEAFF. The CDR3 bases are TGTGCCAGTAGTATATCAGGGGCGAACACTGAAGCTTTCTTT.

This clone has a single count. This chain joins TRBV6-6 and TRBJ1-2, with D possibly TRBD1 on 5 matching bases. With 0 bases removed from V and 2 bases from J, the gap between germline ends came to 10 bases. Germline CDR1 is MNHNY and CDR2 is SVGAGI (reference sequence). This CDR3 spans 15 amino acids. The CDR3 region is CASSYSSGGNYGYTF. The CDR3 nucleotides are TGTGCCAGCAGTTACTCGTCGGGGGGAAACTATGGCTACACCTTC.

The V gene is TRBV5-1, the J gene TRBJ1-2; TRBD1 might be the D (5 bases). The CDR3 is 13 amino acids. Germline V CDR1 and CDR2: SGHRS, YFSETQ. Deletions cut 0 bases from V and 4 bases from J, with 7 bases between. The CDR3 spells CASSLDRTYGYTF. The DNA for the CDR3 is TGCGCCAGCAGCTTGGACAGGACCTATGGCTACACCTTC.

The chain combines TRBV21-1 with TRBJ2-1; the table's D call of TRBD2 was not tested on the DNA. TRBV21-1 is classified as a pseudogene. The CDR3 covers 15 residues. The CDR3 spells CASSKGESPGNEQFF. DNA for the CDR3: TGTGCCAGCAGCAAAGGTGAGAGCCCGGGGAATGAGCAGTTCTTC.

CDR3 in DNA: TGTGCCAGCAGCTTAACGGTCTTCAATGAAAAACTGTTTTTT. Encoded protein: CASSLTVFNEKLFF. This rearrangement joins TRBV11-2 to TRBJ1-4; D is unclear. V was trimmed by 2 bases and J by 5 bases, leaving 9 bases between them. Looked up from germline, CDR1 is SGHAT and CDR2 is FQNNGV. The CDR3 is made up of 14 amino acids.

V usage is TRBV6-1 and J usage is TRBJ1-5; D is ambiguous. Trimming shortened V by 2 bases and J by 0 bases, and 11 bases separated the two germline ends. The CDR3 length is 16 residues. CDR1 is MNHNS and CDR2 is SASEGT in the germline V gene. Written as DNA, the CDR3 is TGTGCCAGCAGTGAACTGCTACTTTTTAGCAATCAGCCCCAGCATTTT. The encoded protein is CASSELLLFSNQPQHF.

The V and J genes are TRBV11-3 and TRBJ2-2; D uncertain. Germline CDR1 is SGHNT and CDR2 is YENEEA. The CDR3 runs 15 residues. V lost 0 bases and J lost 3, with 8 bases in between. In nucleotides, the CDR3 is TGTGCCAGCAGCTTAGATATAGCAGACACCGGGGAGCTGTTTTTT. Protein sequence: CASSLDIADTGELFF.

CDR3 protein: CASSSGGRGDTQYF. The CDR3 region has the DNA TGTGCCAGCAGTAGCGGGGGCCGTGGAGATACGCAGTATTTT. The rearrangement uses TRBV5-4 and TRBJ2-3; 9 nucleotides line up with TRBD2. The V gene end was trimmed by 5 bases and the J gene end by 5 bases; junction bases not matched to a gene: 6. Germline CDR1 reads SGHNT; CDR2 reads YYREEE (reference sequence). The CDR3 runs 14 residues.

The J gene is TRBJ2-2, the V gene TRBV19; no firm D call. The CDR3 consists of 15 residues. Looked up from germline, CDR1 is LNHDA and CDR2 is SQIVND (reference sequence). V was pared by 4 bases and J by 0 bases, with 9 bases between. The chain's CDR3 is CASSSDTANTGELFF. The CDR3, as DNA: TGTGCCAGTAGTAGCGATACTGCGAACACCGGGGAGCTGTTTTTT.

V usage is TRBV15 and J usage is TRBJ1-4; perhaps TRBD1 as D (5 bases). Per the germline V gene, CDR1 is LNHNV and CDR2 is YYDKDF (reference sequence). V shed 1 base and J shed 5 bases, with 11 bases lying between them. The CDR3 has 15 residues. CDR3 in DNA: TGTGCCACCAGCAGAGGGGGGGGAGGGAATGAAAAACTGTTTTTT. Protein sequence: CATSRGGGGNEKLFF. Using reference TRBV15 and TRBJ1-4 for the parts outside the CDR3, the full variable domain is DAMVIQNPRYQVTQFGKPVTLSCSQTLNHNVMYWYQQKSSQAPKLLFHYYDKDFNNEADTPDNFQSRRPNTSFCFLDIRSPGLGDTAMYLCATSRGGGGNEKLFFGSGTQLSVL.

The chain is built from TRBV9 and TRBJ1-1; D is uncertain. Per the germline V gene, CDR1 is SGDLS and CDR2 is YYNGEE. V was clipped by 7 bases and J by 1 base, with 11 bases between them. This CDR3 comprises 13 residues. DNA for the CDR3: TGTGCCAGCGGCAACGCCCCGAACACTGAAGCTTTCTTT. It is translated as CASGNAPNTEAFF.

This sequence joins TRBV19 and TRBJ2-1, with 11 bases aligning to TRBD2. The V segment lost 6 bases and the J segment 0 bases; nucleotides outside the gene matches: 1. Germline V gene lookup returns CDR1 LNHDA and CDR2 SQIVND (reference sequence). The CDR3 sequence is 15 residues long. The CDR3 region has the DNA TGTGCCAGTAGACTAGCGGGGGCCTCCTACAATGAGCAGTTCTTC. Translating it yields CASRLAGASYNEQFF.

CDR3 protein: CASSEDGGTTYNEQFF. CDR3 DNA: TGTGCCAGCAGTGAAGACGGAGGGACTACCTACAATGAGCAGTTCTTC. This chain uses TRBV2 with TRBJ2-1, with TRBD2 matching over 7 bases. Germline CDR1 and CDR2: SNHLY and FYNNEI. V dropped 1 base and J dropped 2; count of bases not matched to a gene: 5. This CDR3 comprises 16 residues. Based on the CDR3 plus reference TRBV2 and TRBJ2-1, the full variable domain is EPEVTQTPSHQVTQMGQEVILRCVPISNHLYFYWYRQILGQKVEFLVSFYNNEISEKSEIFDDQFSVERPDGSNFTLKIRSTKLEDSAMYFCASSEDGGTTYNEQFFGPGTRLTVL.

The V gene is TRBV5-5, the J gene TRBJ2-7, with 14 bases aligning to TRBD2. Trimming removed 4 bases from V and 6 bases from J; junction bases left unmatched: 6. Germline CDR1 is SGHKS and CDR2 is YYEKEE (reference sequence). The CDR3 loop spans 15 amino acids. CDR3 nucleotides: TGTGCCAGCAGCCTCGGACTAGCGGGGGGTATCGAGCAGTACTTC. Residues: CASSLGLAGGIEQYF.

This clone was seen only once. The chain joins TRBV10-3 to TRBJ1-2; possible D gene TRBD1, 5 bases. V lost 2 bases and J 4 bases, leaving 17 bases between the germline ends. Per the germline V gene, CDR1 is ENHRY and CDR2 is SYGVKD. This CDR3 has 16 residues. The CDR3 spells CAISEAAGLRLYGYTF. The CDR3 DNA follows: TGTGCCATCAGTGAGGCGGCAGGGTTGAGACTCTATGGCTACACCTTC.

The rearrangement links TRBV4-2 to TRBJ2-7; 9 nucleotides match TRBD2. Germline CDR1 reads LGHNA; CDR2 reads YNFKEQ. The ends lost 0 bases at V and 2 bases at J; junction bases unmatched: 8. This CDR3 comprises 17 residues. CDR3 region: CASSQERGTSRAYEQYF. The DNA for the CDR3 is TGTGCCAGCAGCCAAGAGAGAGGGACTAGCAGAGCCTACGAGCAGTACTTC.

The rearrangement uses TRBV2 and TRBJ2-1; D ambiguous. The CDR3 is made up of 12 amino acids. Trimming removed 5 bases from V and 4 bases from J, with 6 bases in between. Germline CDR1 reads SNHLY; CDR2 reads FYNNEI. The CDR3 protein is CASSYSYNEQFF. The CDR3 DNA follows: TGTGCCAGCAGTTACAGTTACAATGAGCAGTTCTTC. The full variable domain, rest sourced from reference TRBV2 and TRBJ2-1, is EPEVTQTPSHQVTQMGQEVILRCVPISNHLYFYWYRQILGQKVEFLVSFYNNEISEKSEIFDDQFSVERPDGSNFTLKIRSTKLEDSAMYFCASSYSYNEQFFGPGTRLTVL.

The chain links TRBV5-1 to TRBJ2-7; possible D gene TRBD2, 5 bases. The V and J ends lost 4 bases and 1 base respectively, with 27 bases between them. The CDR3 runs to 19 residues. CDR1 and CDR2 (germline): SGHRS, YFSETQ. The CDR3 reads CASSLLRGLRTPRSYEQYF. CDR3 sequence (DNA): TGCGCCAGCAGCCTCCTACGAGGGCTCAGGACGCCAAGGTCCTACGAGCAGTACTTC.

This chain links TRBV9 with TRBJ2-7; the match to TRBD2 covers 7 bases. The germline gives CDR1 SGDLS, CDR2 YYNGEE. This CDR3 contains 15 residues. After removal of 0 bases from V and 2 bases from J, the junction contained 5 bases not matched to a gene. The CDR3: CASSVDGGTTYEQYF. The DNA of the CDR3 is TGTGCCAGCAGCGTAGACGGGGGGACCACCTACGAGCAGTACTTC. Filled out from reference TRBV9 and TRBJ2-7, the complete variable domain reads DSGVTQTPKHLITATGQRVTLRCSPRSGDLSVYWYQQSLDQGLQFLIQYYNGEERAKGNILERFSAQQFPDLHSELNLSSLELGDSALYFCASSVDGGTTYEQYFGPGTRLTVT.

The chain couples TRBV4-2 to TRBJ2-2; 15 nucleotides agree with TRBD2. CDR1 LGHNA and CDR2 YNFKEQ come from the germline V gene. J was trimmed by 8 bases and V by 4 bases; bases with no gene match: 5. The CDR3 is made up of 16 amino acids. CDR3 residues: CASSPGLAGGSGELFF. In nucleotides, the CDR3 is TGTGCCAGCAGCCCGGGACTAGCGGGAGGATCGGGGGAGCTGTTTTTT.

The rearrangement links TRBV25-1 to TRBJ2-5; TRBD2 is a possible D gene (6 bases). Germline assignment: CDR1 MGHDK and CDR2 SYGVNS. The CDR3 has 14 residues. Trimming removed 4 bases from V and 5 bases from J, with 14 bases in between. The CDR3 sequence: CASSARLALETQYF. CDR3 nucleotides: TGTGCCAGCAGTGCGCGGCTAGCGCTTGAGACCCAGTACTTC.

The chain combines TRBV2 with TRBJ1-2; no firm D call. V was shortened by 7 bases and J by 0 bases, with 12 bases between the two germline ends. Per germline, CDR1 SNHLY and CDR2 FYNNEI. CDR3 length equals 14 residues. The CDR3 DNA follows: TGTGCCAGCAAATGGGAGGGAGCTAACTATGGCTACACCTTC. This translates into CASKWEGANYGYTF.

The chain recombines TRBV19 with TRBJ2-7; no definite D call. The CDR3 sequence is 13 residues long. The germline gives CDR1 LNHDA, CDR2 SQIVND (reference sequence). Trimming took off 3 bases at V and 2 bases at J, with 8 bases between the two ends. The CDR3, as DNA: TGTGCCAGTAGTATGGCTCAGACCTACGAGCAGTACTTC. It yields the protein CASSMAQTYEQYF. The variable domain in full, with the rest retrieved from reference TRBV19 and TRBJ2-7, is DGGITQSPKYLFRKEGQNVTLSCEQNLNHDAMYWYRQDPGQGLRLIYYSQIVNDFQKGDIAEGYSVSREKKESFPLTVTSAQKNPTAFYLCASSMAQTYEQYFGPGTRLTVT.

The CDR3 DNA follows: TGCAGCGTTGGCCCCATGAGACCCGGGGAGCAGGATACGCAGTATTTT. Translated, it gives CSVGPMRPGEQDTQYF. The rearrangement links TRBV29-1 to TRBJ2-3; TRBD2 might be the D (5 bases). V was trimmed by 4 bases and J by 6 bases, leaving 23 bases between them. The CDR3 has 16 amino acids. Germline V gene lookup returns CDR1 SQVTM and CDR2 ANQGSEA.

This chain uses TRBV6-5 with TRBJ1-2, with 7 bases aligning to TRBD1. Looked up from germline, CDR1 is MNHEY and CDR2 is SVGAGI. This CDR3 comprises 12 residues. Trimming removed 4 bases from V and 6 bases from J; junction bases left unmatched: 2. CDR3 amino acids: CASSSGGNGYTF. The CDR3, as DNA: TGTGCCAGCAGTTCAGGGGGGAATGGCTACACCTTC.